A selection of T cell receptor beta chains follows, all from one sample in a study of OX40 agonist ivuxolimab in advanced cancers. Data came from immunoSEQ multiplex PCR; TCRdb stores just in-frame clones and leaves some out. The sample records 65,000 to 95,000 clones, roughly 94% being singletons. The sequences come from CD4+ or CD8+ T cells sorted from blood, collected in a trial of the OX40 agonist ivuxolimab. The receptors derive from an adult with an advanced solid tumor such as melanoma, head and neck, liver or kidney cancer. Both conserved end residues are part of each CDR3. Each record gives: J gene, D gene, clone size, V gene, CDR3 protein, CDR3 DNA. A D gene is named only where the DNA matches it firmly. The size of a clone is reported for some rows only, either as once, few or many, or as a class for expanded clones.

TRBJ1-6 . once TRBV7-8 CASSPIQRNSPLHF TGTGCCAGCAGCCCTATCCAGCGGAATTCACCCCTCCACTTT
TRBJ1-1 . . TRBV6-4 CASSDGPLNTEAFF TGTGCCAGCAGTGACGGCCCTTTGAACACTGAAGCTTTCTTT
TRBJ2-7 . once TRBV19 CASSERHLSYEQYF TGTGCCAGTAGTGAAAGACATCTCTCCTACGAGCAGTACTTC
TRBJ2-1 . . TRBV9 CASSGPGNEQFF TGTGCCAGCAGCGGGCCTGGGAATGAGCAGTTCTTC
TRBJ2-1 . . TRBV27 CASSLSGRSYNEQFF TGTGCCAGCAGTTTATCGGGGCGGTCCTACAATGAGCAGTTCTTC
TRBJ2-2 . once TRBV27 CASNLRASVAPANTGELFF TGTGCCAGCAATCTCCGGGCGTCGGTTGCCCCAGCGAACACCGGGGAGCTGTTTTTT
TRBJ2-1 . . TRBV6-4 CASSVSSAGSYNEQFF TGTGCCAGCAGTGTTAGTAGCGCGGGTTCCTACAATGAGCAGTTCTTC
TRBJ1-1 . . TRBV5-6 CASSSGGRGEAFF TGTGCCAGCAGCTCTGGGGGCCGAGGTGAAGCTTTCTTT
TRBJ2-5 . . TRBV5-4 CASSVQETQYF TGTGCCAGCAGCGTCCAAGAGACCCAGTACTTC
TRBJ2-7 TRBD1 . TRBV7-9 CASSWGQATYEQYF TGTGCCAGCAGCTGGGGACAGGCAACCTACGAGCAGTACTTC
TRBJ2-7 . . TRBV6-6 CASRSDYYEQYF TGTGCCAGCAGATCGGACTACTACGAGCAGTACTTC
TRBJ1-2 . few TRBV19 CASSHRENYGYTF TGTGCCAGTAGTCACAGGGAGAACTATGGCTACACCTTC
TRBJ2-2 . . TRBV28 CASTIAGNTGELFF TGTGCCAGCACCATCGCGGGGAACACCGGGGAGCTGTTTTTT
TRBJ1-1 . . TRBV9 CASSVVRQNTEAFF TGTGCCAGCAGCGTAGTCCGACAGAACACTGAAGCTTTCTTT
TRBJ2-1 . . TRBV9 CASSPWGGDYNEQFF TGTGCCAGCAGCCCCTGGGGCGGAGACTACAATGAGCAGTTCTTC
TRBJ1-2 . few TRBV9 CASSPTGPYGYTF TGTGCCAGCAGCCCGACAGGACCCTATGGCTACACCTTC
TRBJ2-1 TRBD2 . TRBV19 CASEGTSGFNEQFF TGTGCCAGTGAGGGGACTAGCGGCTTTAATGAGCAGTTCTTC
TRBJ2-2 . few TRBV9 CASKGSGELFF TGTGCCAGCAAGGGCTCCGGGGAGCTGTTTTTT
TRBJ2-7 TRBD1 . TRBV5-4 CASSSGTALYEQYF TGTGCCAGCAGCTCCGGGACAGCCCTCTACGAGCAGTACTTC
TRBJ2-1 . . TRBV7-9 CASSLLVNEQFF TGTGCCAGCAGCTTACTAGTAAATGAGCAGTTCTTC
TRBJ1-5 . . TRBV6-1 CASSERALGYSNQPQHF TGTGCCAGCAGTGAGAGGGCGCTGGGATATAGCAATCAGCCCCAGCATTTT
TRBJ1-2 . . TRBV28 CASSLDNPYYGYTF TGTGCCAGCAGTTTGGACAACCCTTACTATGGCTACACCTTC
TRBJ2-2 . . TRBV4-3 CASSQDEYGPGELFF TGCGCCAGCAGCCAAGATGAGTATGGTCCCGGGGAGCTGTTTTTT
TRBJ1-2 TRBD1 . TRBV5-1 CASSETGVGGYTF TGCGCCAGCAGCGAGACAGGGGTCGGTGGCTACACCTTC
TRBJ1-1 . . TRBV5-6 CASRGAGGGWNTEAFF TGTGCCAGCAGAGGCGCCGGGGGAGGATGGAACACTGAAGCTTTCTTT
TRBJ2-2 . . TRBV9 CASSVARSYTGELFF TGTGCCAGCAGCGTGGCAAGATCGTACACCGGGGAGCTGTTTTTT
TRBJ2-1 . . TRBV7-9 CASSFITGNEQFF TGTGCCAGCAGCTTTATTACAGGCAATGAGCAGTTCTTC
TRBJ1-3 . . TRBV6-5 CASRNQASGNTIYF TGTGCCAGCAGGAACCAGGCTTCTGGAAACACCATATATTTT
TRBJ2-7 . once TRBV6-5 CASGRRSGYEQYF TGTGCCAGCGGGAGGCGGAGCGGCTACGAGCAGTACTTC
TRBJ1-4 TRBD1 once TRBV10-2 CASSVMSAGGFEKLFF TGCGCCAGCAGCGTCATGTCGGCAGGGGGGTTTGAAAAACTGTTTTTT
TRBJ2-2 . . TRBV6-1 CASSETGITGELFF TGTGCCAGCAGTGAAACCGGGATCACCGGGGAGCTGTTTTTT
TRBJ2-7 . . TRBV6-6 CASSGTGTYEQYF TGTGCCAGCAGTGGAACCGGTACCTACGAGCAGTACTTC
TRBJ2-2 . . TRBV14 CASSQDVINTGELFF TGTGCCAGCAGCCAAGATGTAATTAACACCGGGGAGCTGTTTTTT
TRBJ2-5 . once TRBV5-4 CASSERGQETQYF TGTGCCAGCAGCGAGAGGGGTCAAGAGACCCAGTACTTC
TRBJ2-7 TRBD1 . TRBV2 CASDPGQGIYYEQYF TGTGCCAGCGACCCGGGACAGGGAATCTACTACGAGCAGTACTTC
TRBJ2-7 TRBD1 once TRBV28 CASSPSTGSYEQYF TGTGCCAGCAGTCCCTCGACAGGGTCCTACGAGCAGTACTTC
TRBJ2-1 . . TRBV4-3 CASSQESAGQANEQFF TGCGCCAGCAGCCAAGAAAGCGCAGGCCAGGCCAATGAGCAGTTCTTC
TRBJ1-1 . once TRBV7-9 CTSSLAGTEAFF TGTACCAGCAGCTTAGCGGGGACAGAAGCTTTCTTT
TRBJ2-1 . . TRBV11-2 CASSLGHRANEQFF TGTGCCAGCAGCTTAGGGCACAGGGCAAATGAGCAGTTCTTC
TRBJ2-3 TRBD2 . TRBV9 CASSLTSGRADTQYF TGTGCCAGCAGCCTGACTAGTGGGAGGGCAGATACGCAGTATTTT
TRBJ2-3 TRBD2 . TRBV7-9 CASSLATSGPSTDTQYF TGTGCCAGCAGCTTAGCAACTAGCGGACCTAGCACAGATACGCAGTATTTT
TRBJ2-7 TRBD2 once TRBV28 CASRGLAGGMSYEQYF TGTGCCAGCAGAGGACTAGCGGGAGGGATGTCCTACGAGCAGTACTTC
TRBJ2-5 TRBD1 . TRBV28 CASSSRDRGRETQYF TGTGCCAGCAGCAGTCGGGACAGGGGAAGGGAGACCCAGTACTTC
TRBJ2-3 . . TRBV27 CASSLTFSWVDTQYF TGTGCCAGCAGTTTAACATTTAGCTGGGTAGATACGCAGTATTTT
TRBJ2-7 TRBD1 . TRBV6-6 CASSRGQGREQYF TGTGCCAGCAGTCGGGGACAGGGACGCGAGCAGTACTTC